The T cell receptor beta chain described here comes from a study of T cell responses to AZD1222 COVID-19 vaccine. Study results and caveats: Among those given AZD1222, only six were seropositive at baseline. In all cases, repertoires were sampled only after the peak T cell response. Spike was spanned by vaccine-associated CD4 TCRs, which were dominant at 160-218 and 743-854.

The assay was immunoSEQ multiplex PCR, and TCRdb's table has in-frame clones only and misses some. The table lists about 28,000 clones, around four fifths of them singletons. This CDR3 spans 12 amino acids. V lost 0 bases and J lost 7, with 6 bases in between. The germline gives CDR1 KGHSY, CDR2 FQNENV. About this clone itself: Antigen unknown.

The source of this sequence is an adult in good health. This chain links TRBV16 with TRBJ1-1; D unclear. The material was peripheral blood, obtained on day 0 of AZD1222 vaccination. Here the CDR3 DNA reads TGTGCCAGCAGCCAATCAGGAGATGAAGCTTTCTTT. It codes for CASSQSGDEAFF.